This T cell receptor (beta chain) was obtained from a study of breast tumors, draining lymph nodes, adjacent tissues. TCRdb called the multiplex PCR reads again in MiXCR, with one record for every CDR3 protein. Altogether about 15,000 distinct CDR3 sequences are present, around 50% being singletons, with the ten largest covering 15% to 20%. General observations from the study: That most tumor T cells come from lymph nodes remained unproven. Luminal-like breast cancer showed significantly higher tumor–nontumor repertoire similarity than basal-like. Findings are consistent with lymph node origin and intratumoral expansion of most tumor T cells. Tumors had less TCR diversity than lymph nodes, more than nontumor tissue.

Note on this clonotype: What it recognizes is unknown.

Germline V CDR1 and CDR2: DFQATT, SNEGSKA (reference sequence). This CDR3 contains 16 residues. Unmatched junction bases numbered 7, after V lost 1 base and J lost 7 bases. V usage is TRBV20-1 and J usage is TRBJ2-1, with TRBD2 matching 13 bases. Input material: tumor-adjacent breast tissue. The TCR was taken from a female donor with breast cancer. Some clones in this sample may be carry-over from other donors' samples. The CDR3 sequence: CSARAGGLAGPNEQFF. DNA of the CDR3: TGCAGTGCTAGAGCGGGGGGACTAGCGGGACCGAATGAGCAGTTCTTC.